The 32 T cell receptor beta chains given below trace back to one sample, sequenced in a study of beta chain features in type 1 diabetes. Notes on the study in general: Shortening that was moderate but significant affected the TCRB CDR3s of Type 1 diabetes patients in all four CD4+ subsets.

These TCRs' antigens remain unknown. The investigators reverse transcribed all of the isolated RNA, so they sequenced expressed TCRB transcripts. Libraries were prepared by immunoSEQ multiplex PCR; TCRdb keeps only in-frame clonotypes and omits some of them. The sample holds roughly 340,000 clones; 10% to 15% are singletons and the top ten take 0.0095% to 0.011%. The sequenced sample consisted of naive CD4+ T cells from blood. The receptor set was obtained from a woman aged 18 to 35 with type 1 diabetes.

The J gene is TRBJ2-3, the V gene TRBV7-3, with 7 bases lining up with TRBD2. The germline V gene has CDR1 SGHTA and CDR2 FQGTGA. The V segment lost 5 bases and the J segment 4 bases; nucleotides outside the gene matches: 12. This CDR3 is built from 16 residues. DNA for the CDR3: TGTGCCAGCAGCCCAGGCGTCGGGGGGATGTCAGATACGCAGTATTTT. Translation gives CASSPGVGGMSDTQYF.

The V call is TRBV6-5, the J call TRBJ1-2; the D is unclear. V shed 7 bases and J shed 4 bases, with 16 bases lying between them. CDR3 length: 14 residues. Germline V gene lookup returns CDR1 MNHEY and CDR2 SVGAGI. CDR3 loop: CASNSFPGVYGYTF. For the CDR3, the DNA is TGTGCCAGCAATTCGTTCCCCGGTGTCTATGGCTACACCTTC.

The chain recombines TRBV4-3 with TRBJ2-1; 14 nucleotides line up with TRBD2. The CDR3 sequence is 16 residues long. V was clipped by 1 base and J by 7 bases; unmatched bases: 3. Per the germline V gene, CDR1 is LGHNA and CDR2 is YSLEER. The CDR3, as DNA: TGCGCCAGCAGCCAAGTGGGACTAGCGGGAGAGAATGAGCAGTTCTTC. Protein product: CASSQVGLAGENEQFF.

A few counts support this clone. This chain connects TRBV28 to TRBJ1-5; tentative D call: TRBD1 (5 bases). The V and J ends lost 11 bases and 6 bases respectively, with 20 bases between them. Looked up from germline, CDR1 is MDHEN and CDR2 is SYDVKM. The CDR3 consists of 14 residues. The CDR3 protein is CAAGRRGTAQPQHF. Here the CDR3 DNA reads TGTGCCGCCGGAAGAAGGGGCACTGCTCAGCCCCAGCATTTT. Using reference TRBV28 and TRBJ1-5 for the parts outside the CDR3, the full variable domain is DVKVTQSSRYLVKRTGEKVFLECVQDMDHENMFWYRQDPGLGLRLIYFSYDVKMKEKGDIPEGYSVSREKKERFSLILESASTNQTSMYLCAAGRRGTAQPQHFGDGTRLSIL.

The J gene is TRBJ2-5, the V gene TRBV27; maybe TRBD2 (6 bases). CDR3 size: 14 residues. Germline V gene data show CDR1 as MNHEY and CDR2 as SMNVEV (reference sequence). V was pared by 5 bases and J by 5 bases, with 15 bases between. The CDR3 here is CASSRSRRGETQYF. The DNA of the CDR3 is TGTGCCAGCAGTCGATCCAGGCGGGGCGAGACCCAGTACTTC.

There are a few counts of this clone. The rearrangement links TRBV15 to TRBJ2-1; weak D call: TRBD2 (7 bases). V was clipped by 4 bases and J by 9 bases, with 16 bases between them. This CDR3 is built from 14 residues. Germline V gene sequence: CDR1 LNHNV, CDR2 YYDKDF (reference sequence). The CDR3 DNA reads as TGTGCCACCAGCACTCTGGGGGGGGCTGGTGAGCAGTTCTTC. Protein product: CATSTLGGAGEQFF.

CDR3 residues: CASSSQTGSSTGELFF. CDR3 bases: TGCGCCAGCAGCTCCCAGACAGGGAGTAGCACCGGGGAGCTGTTTTTT. This rearrangement joins TRBV5-1 to TRBJ2-2; TRBD1 aligns across 7 bases. Germline CDR1 and CDR2: SGHRS and YFSETQ. Trimming at V came to 3 bases and at J to 4 bases, leaving 9 bases not matched to a gene. The CDR3 spans 16 residues.

The chain is built from TRBV7-6 and TRBJ2-2; D is ambiguous. V was pared by 5 bases and J by 4 bases, with 8 bases between. The CDR3 loop spans 13 amino acids. Germline CDR1 is SGHVS and CDR2 is FNYEAQ. In DNA form, the CDR3 reads TGTGCCAGCAGCCCCCCTCGCACCGGGGAGCTGTTTTTT. It translates to CASSPPRTGELFF.

This rearrangement joins TRBV4-1 to TRBJ1-1; D gene ambiguous. CDR1 and CDR2 (germline): MGHRA, YSYEKL. V was cut by 2 bases and J by 11 bases, with 18 bases left in between. The CDR3 is 14 amino acids. CDR3 in amino acids: CASSQSSAGESAFF. CDR3 bases: TGCGCCAGCAGCCAAAGCTCGGCGGGCGAAAGTGCTTTCTTT.

The chain carries TRBV19 and TRBJ1-6, with 7 positions matching TRBD1. V shed 9 bases, J shed 10 bases, and the junction held 12 bases outside the gene matches. Germline CDR1 reads LNHDA; CDR2 reads SQIVND (reference sequence). The CDR3 runs 14 residues. DNA for the CDR3: TGTGCCAGCCGCGAGACAGGGTTCACCTCACCCCTCCACTTT. Its protein is CASRETGFTSPLHF. The complete variable domain, with remaining parts taken from reference TRBV19 and TRBJ1-6, reads DGGITQSPKYLFRKEGQNVTLSCEQNLNHDAMYWYRQDPGQGLRLIYYSQIVNDFQKGDIAEGYSVSREKKESFPLTVTSAQKNPTAFYLCASRETGFTSPLHFGNGTRLTVT.

This clone was seen a handful of times. The J gene is TRBJ2-7, the V gene TRBV4-3, with D possibly matching TRBD1 (5 bases). With 1 base removed from V and 6 bases from J, the gap between germline ends came to 16 bases. Germline V gene lookup returns CDR1 LGHNA and CDR2 YSLEER. This CDR3 is built from 15 residues. This chain's CDR3 is CASSQVRRVEGEQYF. DNA for the CDR3: TGCGCCAGCAGCCAAGTTCGCAGGGTGGAAGGCGAGCAGTACTTC.

This clone has just a few counts. The rearrangement uses TRBV27 and TRBJ2-7, with a tentative D call TRBD2 (5 bases). CDR1 and CDR2 (germline): MNHEY, SMNVEV (reference sequence). CDR3 length: 14 amino acids. With 5 bases removed from V and 5 bases from J, the gap between germline ends came to 16 bases. CDR3 residues: CASSPRTGSDEQYF. The CDR3 coding sequence is TGTGCCAGCAGTCCCCGGACGGGATCGGACGAGCAGTACTTC.

The chain couples TRBV9 to TRBJ2-1; 7 bases line up with TRBD1. The CDR3 runs to 16 residues. The germline V gene has CDR1 SGDLS and CDR2 YYNGEE. V shed 4 bases, J shed 2 bases, and the junction held 9 bases outside the gene matches. The CDR3 bases are TGTGCCAGCAGCCCCACCCGGGACAGAGCCTACAATGAGCAGTTCTTC. This translates into CASSPTRDRAYNEQFF.

The chain has TRBV2 and TRBJ1-5, with D possibly matching TRBD1 (5 bases). The length of the CDR3 is 14 residues. CDR1 and CDR2 from the germline V gene are SNHLY and FYNNEI. Trimming shortened V by 6 bases and J by 7 bases, and 16 bases separated the two germline ends. CDR3 nucleotide sequence: TGTGCCAGCAGCGACAGCGGGAAGGGGCAGCCCCAGCATTTT. It is translated as CASSDSGKGQPQHF.

This clone occurred a few times. J is TRBJ2-6 and V is TRBV6-5; D call uncertain. The CDR3 consists of 14 residues. The germline CDR1 and CDR2 sequences are MNHEY and SVGAGI. V lost 4 bases and J 0 bases, leaving 4 bases between the germline ends. The CDR3 bases are TGTGCCAGCAGTTTAGCCTCTGGGGCCAACGTCCTGACTTTC. Its translation: CASSLASGANVLTF.

This sequence joins TRBV5-1 and TRBJ1-2; D ambiguous. The V and J ends lost 0 bases and 5 bases respectively, with 11 bases between them. There are 14 residues in the CDR3. Germline lookup yields CDR1 SGHRS and CDR2 YFSETQ. This chain's CDR3 is CASSLGASDYGYTF. In DNA form, the CDR3 reads TGCGCCAGCAGCTTGGGGGCGTCCGATTATGGCTACACCTTC.

The chain is built from TRBV9 and TRBJ2-5; maybe TRBD2 (6 bases). CDR3 length equals 14 residues. Germline V gene sequence: CDR1 SGDLS, CDR2 YYNGEE. The germline V and J ends were trimmed by 1 base and 5 bases, with 12 bases remaining between them. CDR3 nucleotides: TGTGCCAGCAGCGTACAAACTAGCCCGGAGACCCAGTACTTC. Translation: CASSVQTSPETQYF.

This clone has just a few counts. The rearrangement joins TRBV7-2 to TRBJ1-5; D is perhaps TRBD1 (5 bases). CDR3 size: 15 residues. Trimming stripped 5 bases from V and 4 bases from J, with 15 bases between. Per the germline V gene, CDR1 is SGHTA and CDR2 is FQGNSA. The CDR3 region is CASSGGGAENQPQHF. The CDR3 DNA reads as TGTGCCAGCAGCGGGGGAGGGGCGGAAAATCAGCCCCAGCATTTT.

The rearrangement joins TRBV6-5 to TRBJ2-5; possibly TRBD2 for D (6 bases). V was trimmed by 1 base and J by 2 bases, leaving 8 bases between them. Germline-derived CDR1 and CDR2 are MNHEY and SVGAGI. This CDR3 has 14 residues. CDR3 DNA: TGTGCCAGCAGTTACTTCGGGACTCAAGAGACCCAGTACTTC. It codes for CASSYFGTQETQYF.

The chain has TRBV18 and TRBJ2-7; no definite D call. CDR3 length: 14 amino acids. Germline CDR1 is KGHSH and CDR2 is LQKENI. Trimming stripped 3 bases from V and 1 base from J, with 10 bases between. The CDR3 nucleotides are TGTGCCAGCTCACCTTTTTCGGTATCCTACGAGCAGTACTTC. It is translated as CASSPFSVSYEQYF.

The rearrangement uses TRBV9 and TRBJ1-2, with 11 positions matching TRBD1. Per germline, CDR1 SGDLS and CDR2 YYNGEE. V gave up 4 bases and J gave up 10 bases; unmatched junction bases: 12. This CDR3 is 15 amino acids long. The CDR3, as DNA: TGTGCCAGCAGCCCAGCTGGGGGGACAGGGGGAATCTACACCTTC. Encoded protein: CASSPAGGTGGIYTF.

Comment on this clone: One end of the junction fails to match germline, which may point to a read error. The V gene is TRBV6-5, the J gene TRBJ1-2, with D uncertain. The CDR3 extends over 10 amino acids. CDR1 is MNHEY and CDR2 is SVGAGI in the germline V gene. The CDR3, as DNA: TGTGCCAGCGCTAAGTATGGCTACACCTTC. This translates into CASAKYGYTF.

This clone was seen a few times. The chain joins TRBV7-9 to TRBJ1-1; 7 bases line up with TRBD1. J was trimmed by 3 bases and V by 5 bases; bases with no gene match: 9. This CDR3 comprises 15 residues. Germline CDR1 and CDR2: SEHNR and FQNEAQ (reference sequence). As DNA, the CDR3 is TGTGCCAGCAGCCCGCGACAGGGTTCGTACACTGAAGCTTTCTTT. Translation: CASSPRQGSYTEAFF. The full variable domain, completed using reference TRBV7-9 and TRBJ1-1, is DTGVSQNPRHKITKRGQNVTFRCDPISEHNRLYWYRQTLGQGPEFLTYFQNEAQLEKSRLLSDRFSAERPKGSFSTLEIQRTEQGDSAMYLCASSPRQGSYTEAFFGQGTRLTVV.

V gene TRBV10-3 combines with J gene TRBJ1-5; D not certain. The CDR3 is made up of 13 amino acids. The ends were cut back, 8 bases at V and 2 bases at J, with 10 bases in the middle. Germline V gene data show CDR1 as ENHRY and CDR2 as SYGVKD. The CDR3 loop is CAIRVDGNQPQHF. The CDR3 DNA reads as TGTGCCATCCGGGTGGATGGCAATCAGCCCCAGCATTTT.

This clone showed up just a few times. The chain uses TRBV5-1 and TRBJ1-2; maybe TRBD1 (6 bases). V was shortened by 0 bases and J by 6 bases, with 12 bases between the two germline ends. The CDR3 extends over 14 amino acids. Germline V gene lookup returns CDR1 SGHRS and CDR2 YFSETQ. CDR3 nucleotide sequence: TGCGCCAGCAGCTTGGGGGGGCCCGTCGATGGCTACACCTTC. Translation gives CASSLGGPVDGYTF.

This clone was seen a few times. The J gene is TRBJ2-2, the V gene TRBV7-2; 7 positions match TRBD2. The germline V gene has CDR1 SGHTA and CDR2 FQGNSA. CDR3 length: 17 amino acids. After removal of 0 bases from V and 1 base from J, the junction contained 5 bases not matched to a gene. Here the CDR3 reads CASSLATASGNTGELFF. DNA for the CDR3: TGTGCCAGCAGCTTAGCGACTGCTAGCGGGAACACCGGGGAGCTGTTTTTT. Together with reference TRBV7-2 and TRBJ2-2, the CDR3 gives the full variable domain: GAGVSQSPSNKVTEKGKDVELRCDPISGHTALYWYRQSLGQGLEFLIYFQGNSAPDKSGLPSDRFSAERTGGSVSTLTIQRTQQEDSAVYLCASSLATASGNTGELFFGEGSRLTVL.

Notes on this clone: Other DNA variants within this sample encode the same CDR3. The chain carries TRBV9 and TRBJ2-5, with 9 positions matching TRBD2. V shed 3 bases and J 3 bases; nucleotides not matched to a gene: 3. The CDR3 spans 14 residues. Germline lookup yields CDR1 SGDLS and CDR2 YYNGEE. The CDR3: CASSGGLAEETQYF. The CDR3 nucleotides are TGTGCCAGCAGCGGGGGACTAGCCGAAGAGACCCAGTACTTC.

The chain carries TRBV4-2 and TRBJ1-4; D might be TRBD1 (5 bases). Germline loops: CDR1 LGHNA, CDR2 YNFKEQ. The CDR3 extends over 16 amino acids. V dropped 0 bases and J dropped 5 bases, with 13 bases sitting between them. The CDR3 is CASSQDLSTVNEKLFF. The CDR3, as DNA: TGTGCCAGCAGCCAAGATTTATCGACAGTAAATGAAAAACTGTTTTTT.

This clone appeared a few times. The chain has TRBV27 and TRBJ1-6, with D unresolved. V was pared by 0 bases and J by 9 bases, with 12 bases between. Germline values: CDR1 MNHEY, CDR2 SMNVEV (reference sequence). The CDR3 sequence is 15 residues long. The CDR3 DNA reads TGTGCCAGCAGTTTATCGTCGGGAAATGGTTCACCCCTCCACTTT. This translates into CASSLSSGNGSPLHF.

The rearrangement uses TRBV14 and TRBJ1-2, with a tentative D call TRBD1 (6 bases). The CDR3 runs to 16 residues. Trimming took 2 bases from V and 5 from J, leaving 18 bases between them. CDR1 is SGHDN and CDR2 is FVKESK in the germline V gene. DNA for the CDR3: TGTGCCAGCAGCCAATGGCGGGGGCTCGATGGGTATGGCTACACCTTC. As protein: CASSQWRGLDGYGYTF.

V gene TRBV27 combines with J gene TRBJ2-1, with a tentative D call TRBD2 (6 bases). Trimming left V 5 bases short and J 4 bases short, with 9 bases between. CDR1 and CDR2 from the germline V gene are MNHEY and SMNVEV (reference sequence). This CDR3 is built from 13 residues. CDR3 sequence: CASSKGLYNEQFF. CDR3 sequence (DNA): TGTGCCAGCAGTAAGGGACTTTACAATGAGCAGTTCTTC.

The rearrangement joins TRBV29-1 to TRBJ1-3, with a possible D match to TRBD1 (5 bases). V lost 1 base and J lost 4, with 8 bases in between. The CDR3 spans 13 residues. Germline V gives CDR1 SQVTM, CDR2 ANQGSEA. Here the CDR3 DNA reads TGCAGCGTTGAAGTTGGGGGGGGAAACACCATATATTTT. As protein: CSVEVGGGNTIYF.